This TCR beta chain stems from a study of cytomegalovirus exposure and HLA in healthy donors. The wider study: The Caucasian-associated ancestry cluster held more than 80% of under 450 genotyped donors.

PCR involved 60 Vbeta and 13 Jbeta primers. Sequencing used immunoSEQ multiplex PCR; TCRdb keeps in-frame clones, though not all of them. The table lists some 130,000 clones, 70% to 80% of them singletons. Trimming took 5 bases from V and 3 from J; bases not matched to a gene: 14. CDR1 and CDR2 from the germline V gene are LNHDA and SQIVND (reference sequence). The CDR3 totals 17 residues. The material sequenced was PBMCs. The chain has TRBV19 and TRBJ2-7; TRBD1 matches at 9 bases. The source is a human donor in good health. The CDR3 nucleotides read TGTGCCAGTAGTTTACGCCGCACCGGGACAGGGATCTACGAGCAGTACTTC. It encodes CASSLRRTGTGIYEQYF.